The entry below describes one T cell receptor (beta chain). V was clipped by 8 bases and J by 2 bases; unmatched bases: 4. The germline V gene has CDR1 ENHRY and CDR2 SYGVKD. The CDR3 sequence is 13 residues long. The data are from a study of CD8 T cells in ankylosing spondylitis. For TCR beta, libraries came from quantitative 5'-RACE with molecular barcodes. One entry per CDR3 protein, called by TCRdb with MiXCR from the 5' RACE reads. The sample records 250,000 or so distinct CDR3 sequences, around 25% being singletons. The rearrangement joins TRBV10-3 to TRBJ2-7; 9 bases fit TRBD2. This TCR came from a male donor with ankylosing spondylitis or in good health (not recorded which). The sequencing input was blood, either unsorted or a sorted T cell fraction (not recorded which). CDR3 bases: TGTGCCATCGGGATAGCGGGGGCCTACGAGCAGTACTTC. This gives the protein CAIGIAGAYEQYF.